Below, one T cell receptor (beta chain) is given with its context. The data were obtained in a study of T cell responses to AZD1222 COVID-19 vaccine. The repertoire was sequenced with immunoSEQ multiplex PCR; TCRdb's copy has only in-frame clones and lacks some. This repertoire shows some 92,000 clones, around 89% found once; its top ten account for less than 3.5%. The length of the CDR3 is 14 residues. With V trimmed by 4 bases and J by 1 base, 4 bases remained unmatched. CDR1 is SGHRS and CDR2 is YFSETQ in the germline V gene. The TCR originated in an adult in good health. Sequenced here: peripheral blood, sampled on day 0 of AZD1222 vaccination. This rearrangement joins TRBV5-1 to TRBJ1-1, with 7 bases lining up with TRBD1. CDR3 nucleotides: TGCGCCAGCAGCGGCCGGGACAGGAACACTGAAGCTTTCTTT. It encodes CASSGRDRNTEAFF. The variable domain in full, with the rest retrieved from reference TRBV5-1 and TRBJ1-1, is KAGVTQTPRYLIKTRGQQVTLSCSPISGHRSVSWYQQTPGQGLQFLFEYFSETQRNKGNFPGRFSGRQFSNSRSEMNVSTLELGDSALYLCASSGRDRNTEAFFGQGTRLTVV.